Included here is one TCR beta chain sequence, with context. This clonotype was counted ten times or more. Its binding antigen is unknown. A much larger clone is a single base away; this may be a read error. The data derive from a study of breast tumors, draining lymph nodes, adjacent tissues (dated by TCRdb to the mid-2010s). Background on the whole study: In breast cancer patients, the study compared the TCR beta repertoires of tumor, adjacent nontumor tissue and axillary lymph nodes. In human breast cancer, the study set out to evaluate how tumor, surrounding tissue and draining lymph node repertoires relate to one another and whether T cells may move between these sites. General findings and caveats noted by the study authors: The data were considered consistent with most tumor T cells being derived from the lymph node and subsequently expanding within tumor tissue. Tumor T-cell repertoires showed less diversity than lymph node repertoires and more diversity than nontumor tissue repertoires, and tumor T-cell repertoires showed preferential V and J gene usage. Rather than being directly demonstrated, the conclusion that tumor T cells originate in lymph nodes was presented as consistent with a hypothesis. In luminal-like breast cancer, tumor and nontumor tissue repertoires resembled each other significantly more than in basal-like breast cancer.

Adjacent samples were composed of nontumor breast tissue surrounding the tumor. TCRdb lists the instrument as Illumina HiSeq 2000. TCR beta chain libraries were generated through multiplex PCR amplification. High-throughput sequencing was used to analyze the amplified TCR beta chain products. The public reads were quality trimmed at Q25 with fastp and then assembled into clones with MiXCR by TCRdb, keeping productive beta chains. Identical CDR3 protein sequences are pooled into one entry, listed with their most common genes and DNA. Across this sample there are fewer than 20,000 distinct CDR3 sequences, with over 40% seen only once. The ten largest make up 10% to 15% of the sample. Trimmed from V: 0 bases; trimmed from J: 5 bases; junction bases lacking a gene match: 6. From a lookup of the germline V gene, CDR1 and CDR2 are SGHRS and YFSETQ. From the cysteine up to the phenylalanine, the CDR3 has a length of 15 residues. The kept DNA is CDR3 alone, 45 bases in frame from the first base.

The sequenced sample consisted of tumor-adjacent breast tissue. This TCR came from a female donor with breast cancer. Some clones in this sample may be carry-over from other donors' samples. The sequence links TRBV5-1 to TRBJ2-5; TRBD1 fits 8 bases in the junction. The DNA sequence follows: TGCGCCAGCAGCTTGGGACAGGGGATGAACGAGACCCAGTACTTC. Its coded protein is CASSLGQGMNETQYF.